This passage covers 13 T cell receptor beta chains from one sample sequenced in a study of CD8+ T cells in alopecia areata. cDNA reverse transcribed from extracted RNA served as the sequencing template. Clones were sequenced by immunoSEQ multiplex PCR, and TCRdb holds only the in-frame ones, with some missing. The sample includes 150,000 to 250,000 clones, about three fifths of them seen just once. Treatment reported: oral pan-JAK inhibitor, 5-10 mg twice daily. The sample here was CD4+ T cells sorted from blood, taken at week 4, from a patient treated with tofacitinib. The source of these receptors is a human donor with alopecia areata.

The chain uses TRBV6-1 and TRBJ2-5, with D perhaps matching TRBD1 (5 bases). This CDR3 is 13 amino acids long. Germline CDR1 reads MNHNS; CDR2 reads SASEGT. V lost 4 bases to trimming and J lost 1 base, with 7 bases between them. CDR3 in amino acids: CASSAGIQETQYF. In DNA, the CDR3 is TGTGCCAGCAGTGCAGGGATCCAAGAGACCCAGTACTTC.

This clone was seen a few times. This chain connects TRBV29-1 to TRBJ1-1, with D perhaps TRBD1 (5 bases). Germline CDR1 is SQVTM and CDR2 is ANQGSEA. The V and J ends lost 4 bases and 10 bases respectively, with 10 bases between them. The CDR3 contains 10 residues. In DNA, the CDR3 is TGCAGCGTTGTAGAAAGGGGAGCTTTCTTT. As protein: CSVVERGAFF. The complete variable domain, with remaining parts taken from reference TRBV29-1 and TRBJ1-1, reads SAVISQKPSRDICQRGTSLTIQCQVDSQVTMMFWYRQQPGQSLTLIATANQGSEATYESGFVIDKFPISRPNLTFSTLTVSNMSPEDSSIYLCSVVERGAFFGQGTRLTVV.

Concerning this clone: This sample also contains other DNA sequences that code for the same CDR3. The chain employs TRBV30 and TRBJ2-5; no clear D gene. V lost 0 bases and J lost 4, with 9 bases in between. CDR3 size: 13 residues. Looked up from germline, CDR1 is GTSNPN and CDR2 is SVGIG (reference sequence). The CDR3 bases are TGTGCCTGGAGTGTCAGGTCGGGAGAGACCCAGTACTTC. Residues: CAWSVRSGETQYF.

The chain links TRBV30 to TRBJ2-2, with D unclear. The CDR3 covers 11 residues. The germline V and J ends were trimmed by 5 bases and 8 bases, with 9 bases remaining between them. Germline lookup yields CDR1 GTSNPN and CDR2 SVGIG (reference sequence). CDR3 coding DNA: TGTGCCTGGTCCGTGGTAGGGGAGCTGTTTTTT. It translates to CAWSVVGELFF.

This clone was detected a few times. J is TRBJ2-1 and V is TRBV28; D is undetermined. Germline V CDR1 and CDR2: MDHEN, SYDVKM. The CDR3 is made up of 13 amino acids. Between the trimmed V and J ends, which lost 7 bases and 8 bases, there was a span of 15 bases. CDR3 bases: TGTGCCAGCACCTCCCTAACCGTGGATGAGCAGTTCTTC. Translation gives CASTSLTVDEQFF.

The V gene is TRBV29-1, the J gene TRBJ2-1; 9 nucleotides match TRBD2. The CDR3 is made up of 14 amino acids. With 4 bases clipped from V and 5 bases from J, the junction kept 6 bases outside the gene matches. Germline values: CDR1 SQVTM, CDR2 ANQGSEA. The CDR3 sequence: CSVVFGGGDNEQFF. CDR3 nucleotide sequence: TGCAGCGTTGTGTTTGGCGGGGGGGACAATGAGCAGTTCTTC.

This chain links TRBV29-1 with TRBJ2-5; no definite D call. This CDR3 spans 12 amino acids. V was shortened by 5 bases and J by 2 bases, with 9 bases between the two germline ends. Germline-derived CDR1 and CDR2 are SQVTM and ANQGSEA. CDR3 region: CSVLSKQETQYF. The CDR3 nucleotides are TGCAGCGTTCTGAGTAAACAAGAGACCCAGTACTTC. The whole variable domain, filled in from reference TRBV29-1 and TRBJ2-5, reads SAVISQKPSRDICQRGTSLTIQCQVDSQVTMMFWYRQQPGQSLTLIATANQGSEATYESGFVIDKFPISRPNLTFSTLTVSNMSPEDSSIYLCSVLSKQETQYFGPGTRLLVL.

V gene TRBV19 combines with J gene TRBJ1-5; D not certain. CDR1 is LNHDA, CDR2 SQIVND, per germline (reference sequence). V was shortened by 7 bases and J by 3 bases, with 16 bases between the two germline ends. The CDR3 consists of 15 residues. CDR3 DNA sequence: TGTGCCAGTATCCCAACCGGGTCCTACAATCAGCCCCAGCATTTT. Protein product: CASIPTGSYNQPQHF.

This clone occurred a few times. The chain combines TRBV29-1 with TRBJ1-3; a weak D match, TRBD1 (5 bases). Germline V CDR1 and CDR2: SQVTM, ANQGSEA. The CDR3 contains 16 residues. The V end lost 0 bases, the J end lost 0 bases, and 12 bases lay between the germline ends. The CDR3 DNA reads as TGCAGCGTTGAAGATCGGGGCCGAAGCTCTGGAAACACCATATATTTT. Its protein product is CSVEDRGRSSGNTIYF.

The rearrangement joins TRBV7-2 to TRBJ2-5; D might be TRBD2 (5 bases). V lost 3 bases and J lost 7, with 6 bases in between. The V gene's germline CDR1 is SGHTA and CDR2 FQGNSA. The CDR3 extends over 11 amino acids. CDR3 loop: CASSFRGTQYF. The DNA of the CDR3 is TGTGCCAGCAGCTTTCGGGGGACCCAGTACTTC.

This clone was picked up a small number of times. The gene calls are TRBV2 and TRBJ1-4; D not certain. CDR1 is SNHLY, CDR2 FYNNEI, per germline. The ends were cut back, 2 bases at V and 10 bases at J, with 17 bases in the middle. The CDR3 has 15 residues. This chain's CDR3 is CASSETQPKGGKLFF. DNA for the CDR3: TGTGCCAGCAGTGAAACTCAACCCAAAGGAGGAAAACTGTTTTTT.

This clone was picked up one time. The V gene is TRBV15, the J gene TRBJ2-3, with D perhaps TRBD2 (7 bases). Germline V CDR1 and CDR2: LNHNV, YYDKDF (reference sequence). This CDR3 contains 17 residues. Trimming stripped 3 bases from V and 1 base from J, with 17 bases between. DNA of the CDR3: TGTGCCACCAGCAGGGATTTAAGGGGGGGGCGCACAGATACGCAGTATTTT. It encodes CATSRDLRGGRTDTQYF.

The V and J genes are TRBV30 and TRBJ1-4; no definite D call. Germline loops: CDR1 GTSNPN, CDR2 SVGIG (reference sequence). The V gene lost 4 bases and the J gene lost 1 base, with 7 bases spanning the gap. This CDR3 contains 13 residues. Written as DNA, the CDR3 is TGTGCCTGGACACCCGGAACTAATGAAAAACTGTTTTTT. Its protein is CAWTPGTNEKLFF.